A single sample is the source of the 18 T cell receptor beta chains below, sequenced in a study of T cells in Graves' hyperthyroidism and ophthalmopathy. TCR beta CDR3 sequences were amplified from RNA transcripts. A first-round RT-PCR of the TCR CDR3 used the HTBI primer set. TCRdb independently ran MiXCR on the multiplex PCR reads; one entry per CDR3 protein. The sample gives around 450,000 distinct CDR3 sequences, more than 15% of which show up once; around 7.7% is in the top ten. Sequencing used blood. These receptors originate from a woman aged 18 to 35 with Graves' hyperthyroidism.

A word on this clonotype: Its ends do not fully match the called genes, so a read error is possible. This chain connects TRBV27 to TRBJ1-3, with D perhaps TRBD1 (5 bases). Germline V gene sequence: CDR1 MNHEY, CDR2 SMNVEV (reference sequence). The CDR3 consists of 15 residues. The CDR3 DNA reads as TGTGCCAGCAGTTTAGGGTTGGGGACCCCAAACCCCATATATTTT. This encodes CASSLGLGTPNPIYF.

This clonotype was seen ten or more times. The chain carries TRBV19 and TRBJ1-6; tentative D call: TRBD1 (5 bases). This CDR3 spans 13 amino acids. Trimming removed 1 base at V and 10 bases at J, with 8 bases between. Per the germline V gene, CDR1 is LNHDA and CDR2 is SQIVND (reference sequence). CDR3 residues: CASSIVGGSPLHF. Written as DNA, the CDR3 is TGTGCCAGTAGTATAGTGGGGGGATCACCCCTCCACTTT.

This chain connects TRBV25-1 to TRBJ2-7; maybe TRBD2 (6 bases). The V gene's germline CDR1 is MGHDK and CDR2 SYGVNS. This CDR3 is 12 amino acids long. Trimming pared 4 bases from V and 2 bases from J, leaving 6 bases between. The CDR3 nucleotides are TGTGCCAGCAGTGGGAGGGCCTACGAGCAGTACTTC. Translation: CASSGRAYEQYF.

In its sample, this clonotype was seen a few times. The chain combines TRBV25-1 with TRBJ1-6; tentatively, D is TRBD1 (5 bases). Germline V gene lookup returns CDR1 MGHDK and CDR2 SYGVNS. V gave up 3 bases and J gave up 11 bases, with 20 bases separating them. The CDR3 has 16 amino acids. CDR3 sequence: CASSDTGGDARAPLHF. The CDR3, as DNA: TGTGCCAGCAGTGATACAGGAGGGGATGCTAGGGCACCCCTCCACTTT.

This clonotype was detected ten times or more. The genes are TRBV12-3 or TRBV12-4 and TRBJ2-7; no reliable D call. Trimming removed 3 bases from V and 2 bases from J, with 5 bases in between. This CDR3 spans 12 amino acids. CDR3 DNA: TGTGCCAGCAGTTTCTGGACCTACGAGCAGTACTTC. Its protein product is CASSFWTYEQYF.

The rearrangement joins TRBV4-2 to TRBJ2-1; a possible D gene is TRBD2 (7 bases). Trimming took off 7 bases at V and 7 bases at J, with 17 bases between the two ends. The CDR3 is 14 residues long. CDR1 is LGHNA, CDR2 YNFKEQ, per germline. The CDR3 reads CASTRGGGGNEQFF. The DNA for the CDR3 is TGTGCCAGCACCCGAGGGGGAGGGGGGAATGAGCAGTTCTTC.

The sample holds many counts of this clonotype. V and J are TRBV7-2 and TRBJ2-7; 7 bases match TRBD1. CDR1 is SGHTA, CDR2 FQGNSA, per germline. The CDR3 is made up of 15 amino acids. After removal of 1 base from V and 1 base from J, the junction contained 4 bases not matched to a gene. Written as DNA, the CDR3 is TGTGCCAGCAGCTTAGGACAGGGCCTTTCCTACGAGCAGTACTTC. It yields the protein CASSLGQGLSYEQYF. The full variable domain, completed using reference TRBV7-2 and TRBJ2-7, is GAGVSQSPSNKVTEKGKDVELRCDPISGHTALYWYRQSLGQGLEFLIYFQGNSAPDKSGLPSDRFSAERTGGSVSTLTIQRTQQEDSAVYLCASSLGQGLSYEQYFGPGTRLTVT.

This clonotype was seen at least ten times. The V gene is TRBV12-5, the J gene TRBJ2-1; D is undetermined. The CDR3 has 11 residues. V lost 5 bases, J lost 10 bases, and 9 bases lay in between. The germline CDR1 and CDR2 sequences are LGHNT and FRNRAP. The CDR3 here is CASGPFMEQFF. The CDR3 coding sequence is TGTGCTAGTGGTCCTTTCATGGAGCAGTTCTTC.

At least ten counts were recorded for this clonotype. The CDR3 protein is CASSSSGSTGELFF. CDR3 coding DNA: TGTGCCAGCAGCTCCAGCGGTTCCACCGGGGAGCTGTTTTTT. V usage is TRBV3-1 and J usage is TRBJ2-2; D is perhaps TRBD2 (5 bases). V was pared by 5 bases and J by 4 bases, with 11 bases between. The germline CDR1 and CDR2 sequences are LGHDT and YNNKEL (reference sequence). The CDR3 totals 14 residues.

CDR3 sequence: CASLPRSGVTDTQYF. CDR3 nucleotide sequence: TGTGCCAGCCTCCCCCGCTCCGGGGTTACAGATACGCAGTATTTT. V gene TRBV12-3 or TRBV12-4 combines with J gene TRBJ2-3; weak D call: TRBD2 (5 bases). The CDR3 totals 15 residues. Trimming removed 8 bases from V and 3 bases from J, with 18 bases in between.

This clonotype was counted ten times or more. The genes are TRBV20-1 and TRBJ1-2; perhaps TRBD1 as D (6 bases). V lost 5 bases to trimming and J lost 8 bases, with 24 bases between them. The CDR3 loop spans 15 amino acids. Germline CDR1 and CDR2: DFQATT and SNEGSKA (reference sequence). The CDR3 region is CSAFLPGQTSGGYTF. The CDR3 bases are TGCAGTGCTTTCTTACCGGGACAAACTTCGGGCGGCTACACCTTC.

Ten or more counts support this clonotype. The chain employs TRBV6-1 and TRBJ2-3; the D is unclear. V dropped 7 bases and J dropped 0 bases, with 5 bases sitting between them. Germline V CDR1 and CDR2: MNHNS, SASEGT. CDR3 size: 12 residues. DNA of the CDR3: TGTGCCAGCAAAGCTAGCACAGATACGCAGTATTTT. Translation gives CASKASTDTQYF.

The chain carries TRBV6-5 and TRBJ2-2, with D tentatively TRBD1 (6 bases). Germline CDR1 and CDR2: MNHEY and SVGAGI. The length of the CDR3 is 14 residues. Trimming removed 2 bases from V and 8 bases from J, with 12 bases in between. The CDR3 nucleotides are TGTGCCAGCAGTTACCTTCGACAGGTGGGGGAGCTGTTTTTT. It translates to CASSYLRQVGELFF.

This clonotype was detected ten times or more. The chain is built from TRBV27 and TRBJ2-7, with 7 nucleotides matching TRBD1. Germline CDR1 and CDR2: MNHEY and SMNVEV (reference sequence). J lost 4 bases, V lost 4 bases, and 10 bases had no gene match. The CDR3 is made up of 15 amino acids. This CDR3 reads CASSSPGTALYEQYF. The CDR3 region has the DNA TGTGCCAGCAGTTCCCCCGGGACAGCTCTTTACGAGCAGTACTTC.

This clonotype has just a few counts. A much larger clone differs from this one at a single base, so this may be a read error. J is TRBJ2-3 and V is TRBV20-1; TRBD2 matches 9 bases. Germline V CDR1 and CDR2: DFQATT, SNEGSKA (reference sequence). The CDR3 sequence is 14 residues long. CDR3 coding DNA: TGCGGTGCTAGTGATAGCGGGAGTATAGATACGCAGTATTTT. It encodes CGASDSGSIDTQYF.

This clonotype was found many times. The rearrangement uses TRBV20-1 and TRBJ2-1; D not certain. The CDR3 runs to 11 residues. Trimming removed 7 bases from V and 5 bases from J, with 9 bases in between. Germline V gene data show CDR1 as DFQATT and CDR2 as SNEGSKA (reference sequence). The CDR3 reads CSVEENNEQFF. CDR3 in DNA: TGCAGTGTCGAGGAGAACAATGAGCAGTTCTTC.

This clonotype was detected many times. CDR3 residues: CASSPPIPQGKLFF. The CDR3 coding sequence is TGTGCCAGCTCACCTCCAATACCGCAGGGGAAACTGTTTTTT. The chain combines TRBV18 with TRBJ1-4; TRBD1 is a possible D gene (6 bases). Trimming cost V 3 bases and J 11 bases, with 16 bases left between them. CDR1 and CDR2 from the germline V gene are KGHSH and LQKENI. The CDR3 runs 14 residues.

This clonotype was seen at least ten times. The J gene is TRBJ1-2, the V gene TRBV30, with D possibly TRBD1 on 6 matching bases. The CDR3 contains 13 residues. V was shortened by 5 bases and J by 3 bases, with 13 bases between the two germline ends. Germline lookup yields CDR1 GTSNPN and CDR2 SVGIG (reference sequence). Here the CDR3 DNA reads TGTGCCTGGGCCCCGGGGGGCTACTATGGCTACACCTTC. Amino acid sequence: CAWAPGGYYGYTF. The variable domain in full, completed from reference TRBV30 and TRBJ1-2, reads SQTIHQWPATLVQPVGSPLSLECTVEGTSNPNLYWYRQAAGRGLQLLFYSVGIGQISSEVPQNLSASRPQDRQFILSSKKLLLSDSGFYLCAWAPGGYYGYTFGSGTRLTVV.